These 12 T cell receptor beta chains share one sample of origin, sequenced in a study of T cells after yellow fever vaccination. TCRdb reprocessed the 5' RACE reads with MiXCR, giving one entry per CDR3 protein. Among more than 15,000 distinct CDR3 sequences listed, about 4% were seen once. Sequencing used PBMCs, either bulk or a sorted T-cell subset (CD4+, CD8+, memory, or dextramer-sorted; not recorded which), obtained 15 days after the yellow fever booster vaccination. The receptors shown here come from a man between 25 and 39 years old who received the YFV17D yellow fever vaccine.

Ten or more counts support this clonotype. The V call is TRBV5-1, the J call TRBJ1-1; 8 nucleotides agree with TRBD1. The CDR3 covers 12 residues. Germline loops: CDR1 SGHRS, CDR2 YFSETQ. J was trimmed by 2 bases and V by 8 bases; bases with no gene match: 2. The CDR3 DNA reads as TGCGCCAGTGGGACAGGTAACACTGAAGCTTTCTTT. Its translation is CASGTGNTEAFF.

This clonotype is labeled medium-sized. The CDR3 region has the DNA TGTGCCAGCAGCTTAGGCTCAGGGCTAGAGGAGCAGTTCTTC. Translating gives CASSLGSGLEEQFF. The J gene is TRBJ2-1, the V gene TRBV7-9; D is possibly TRBD1 (5 bases). The germline gives CDR1 SEHNR, CDR2 FQNEAQ (reference sequence). There are 14 residues in the CDR3. With 1 base removed from V and 10 bases from J, the gap between germline ends came to 14 bases.

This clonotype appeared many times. This CDR3 reads CASSLSAGTDTF. CDR3 nucleotide sequence: TGTGCCAGCAGTCTCTCAGCCGGGACAGATACCTTC. The V call is TRBV6-6, the J call TRBJ1-2; the match to TRBD1 covers 7 bases. The CDR3 loop spans 12 amino acids. J was trimmed by 14 bases and V by 5 bases; bases with no gene match: 11. Per germline, CDR1 MNHNY and CDR2 SVGAGI (reference sequence).

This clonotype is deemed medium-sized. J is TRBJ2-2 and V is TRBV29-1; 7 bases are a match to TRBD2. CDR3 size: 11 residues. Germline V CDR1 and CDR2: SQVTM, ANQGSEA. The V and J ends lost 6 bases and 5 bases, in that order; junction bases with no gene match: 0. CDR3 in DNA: TGCAGCGTGGGGGGGACCGGGGAGCTGTTTTTT. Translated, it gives CSVGGTGELFF.

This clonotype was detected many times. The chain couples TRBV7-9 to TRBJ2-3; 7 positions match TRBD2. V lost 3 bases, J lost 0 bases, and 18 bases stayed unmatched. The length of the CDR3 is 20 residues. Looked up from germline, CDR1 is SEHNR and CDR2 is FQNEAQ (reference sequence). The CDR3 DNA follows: TGTGCCAGCAGCTTGGCTTTTGCTTTGGCTAGCGGAGGAAGCACAGATACGCAGTATTTT. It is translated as CASSLAFALASGGSTDTQYF.

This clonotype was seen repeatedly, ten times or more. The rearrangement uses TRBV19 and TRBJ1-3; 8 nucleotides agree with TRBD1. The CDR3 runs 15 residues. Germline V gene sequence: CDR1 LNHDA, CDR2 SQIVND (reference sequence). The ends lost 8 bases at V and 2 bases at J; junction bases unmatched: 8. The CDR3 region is CASGRQGNTGNTIYF. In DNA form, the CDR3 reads TGTGCCAGTGGACGACAGGGGAACACTGGAAACACCATATATTTT.

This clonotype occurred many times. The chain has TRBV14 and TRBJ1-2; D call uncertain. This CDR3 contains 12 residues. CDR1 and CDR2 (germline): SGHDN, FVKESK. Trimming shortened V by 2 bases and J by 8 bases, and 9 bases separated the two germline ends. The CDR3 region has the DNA TGTGCCAGCAGCCAACCGGGCGGGGGCTACACCTTC. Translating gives CASSQPGGGYTF. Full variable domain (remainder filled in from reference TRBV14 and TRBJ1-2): EAGVTQFPSHSVIEKGQTVTLRCDPISGHDNLYWYRRVMGKEIKFLLHFVKESKQDESGMPNNRFLAERTGGTYSTLKVQPAELEDSGVYFCASSQPGGGYTFGSGTRLTVV.

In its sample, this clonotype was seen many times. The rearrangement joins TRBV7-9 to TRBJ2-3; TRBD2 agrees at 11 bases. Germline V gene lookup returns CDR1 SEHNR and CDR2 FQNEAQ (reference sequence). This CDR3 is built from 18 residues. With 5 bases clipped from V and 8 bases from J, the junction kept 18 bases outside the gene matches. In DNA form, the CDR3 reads TGTGCCAGCAGCCCCCCGGGGCCGACTAGCGGGATGGGGGCTACGCAGTATTTT. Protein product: CASSPPGPTSGMGATQYF.

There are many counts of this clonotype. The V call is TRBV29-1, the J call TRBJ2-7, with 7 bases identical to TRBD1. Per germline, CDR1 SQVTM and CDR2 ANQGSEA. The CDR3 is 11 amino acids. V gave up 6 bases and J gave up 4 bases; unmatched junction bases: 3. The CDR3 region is CSVGTAYEQYF. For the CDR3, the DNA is TGCAGCGTCGGGACAGCTTACGAGCAGTACTTC.

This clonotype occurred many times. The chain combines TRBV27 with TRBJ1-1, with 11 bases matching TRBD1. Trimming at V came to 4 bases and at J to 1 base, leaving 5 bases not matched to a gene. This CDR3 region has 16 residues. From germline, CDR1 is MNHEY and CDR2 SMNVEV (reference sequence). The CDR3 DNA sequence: TGTGCCAGCAGTTCGGGACAGGGGGTTCCGAACACTGAAGCTTTCTTT. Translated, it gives CASSSGQGVPNTEAFF.

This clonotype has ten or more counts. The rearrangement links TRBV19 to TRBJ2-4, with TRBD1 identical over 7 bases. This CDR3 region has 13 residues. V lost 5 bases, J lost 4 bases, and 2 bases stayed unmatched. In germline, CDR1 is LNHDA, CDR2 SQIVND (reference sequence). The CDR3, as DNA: TGTGCCAGTAGTCCGGGACAGAAAAACATTCAGTACTTC. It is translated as CASSPGQKNIQYF. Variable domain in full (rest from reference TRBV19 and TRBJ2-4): DGGITQSPKYLFRKEGQNVTLSCEQNLNHDAMYWYRQDPGQGLRLIYYSQIVNDFQKGDIAEGYSVSREKKESFPLTVTSAQKNPTAFYLCASSPGQKNIQYFGAGTRLSVL.

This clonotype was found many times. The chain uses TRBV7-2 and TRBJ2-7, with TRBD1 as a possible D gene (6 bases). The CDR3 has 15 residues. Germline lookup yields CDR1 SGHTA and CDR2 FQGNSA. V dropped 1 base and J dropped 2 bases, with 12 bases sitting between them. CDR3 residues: CASSLVGTTTYEQYF. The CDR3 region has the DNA TGTGCCAGCAGCTTAGTTGGGACAACCACCTACGAGCAGTACTTC.